This TCR beta chain was recorded in a study of control samples from healthy donors and cancer patients (dated by TCRdb to the early 2020s). The CDR3 has 10 amino acids, counting the end cysteine and phenylalanine. The kept DNA is CDR3 alone, 30 bases in frame from the first base. Based on the germline V gene (reference sequence), the CDR1 and CDR2 sequences are LNHDA and SQIVND. Relative to germline, V is 8 bases shorter and J is 5 bases shorter, with 7 bases between their ends. The library came from the immunoSEQ multiplex PCR assay. TCRdb took this table from immuneACCESS and kept in-frame rearrangements with V and J called. Such tables lack part of the clones; where checked against another copy, unresolved V genes explain under half of the gap, and the rest is unexplained. This sample lists about 180,000 clones; approximately 90% were detected once. The ten largest clonotypes hold 1.4% of the sample.

Worth noting for this clone: The antigen it recognizes is unknown. No much larger clone exists at a distance of one base, and base qualities are not known.

The clonotype was recovered from a man aged 25-45 years in good health. The source material was blood. The sequence links TRBV19 to TRBJ2-7, and TRBD2 may be the D gene, going by 5 matching bases. The CDR3 has the sequence CASAGNEQYF. The bases are TGTGCCAGTGCCGGGAACGAGCAGTACTTC.